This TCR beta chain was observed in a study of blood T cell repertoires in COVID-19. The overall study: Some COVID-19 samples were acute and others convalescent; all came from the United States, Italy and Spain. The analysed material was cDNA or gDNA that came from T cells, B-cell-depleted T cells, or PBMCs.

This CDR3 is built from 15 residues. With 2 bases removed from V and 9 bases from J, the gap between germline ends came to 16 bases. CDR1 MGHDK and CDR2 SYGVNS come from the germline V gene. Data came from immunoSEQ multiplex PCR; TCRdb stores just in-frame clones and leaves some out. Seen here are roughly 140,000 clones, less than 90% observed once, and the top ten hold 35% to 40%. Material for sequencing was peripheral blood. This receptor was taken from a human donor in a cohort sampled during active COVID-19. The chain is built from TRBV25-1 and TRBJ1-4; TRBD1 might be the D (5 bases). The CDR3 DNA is TGTGCCAGCAGTGAAGTTAGGCAGGGAGGCCAAAAACTGTTTTTT. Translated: CASSEVRQGGQKLFF.